What follows are 6 T cell receptor beta chains derived from one specimen sequenced in a study of T cells after yellow fever vaccination. From the 5' RACE reads, TCRdb called clonotypes with MiXCR, one entry per CDR3 protein. The repertoire holds just under 600,000 distinct CDR3 sequences, with about 13% as singletons. The sequences come from PBMCs, collected on the day of the yellow fever booster vaccination. Source of these receptors: a man younger than 45 who received the YFV17D yellow fever vaccine.

This chain links TRBV2 with TRBJ1-5; D is uncertain. CDR3 length equals 13 residues. From germline, CDR1 is SNHLY and CDR2 FYNNEI. Trimming removed 3 bases from V and 4 bases from J, with 7 bases in between. The DNA for the CDR3 is TGTGCCAGCAGTGATGACTTTAATCAGCCCCAGCATTTT. Protein: CASSDDFNQPQHF. Full variable domain (missing parts from reference TRBV2 and TRBJ1-5): EPEVTQTPSHQVTQMGQEVILRCVPISNHLYFYWYRQILGQKVEFLVSFYNNEISEKSEIFDDQFSVERPDGSNFTLKIRSTKLEDSAMYFCASSDDFNQPQHFGDGTRLSIL.

V usage is TRBV27 and J usage is TRBJ2-7; 7 positions match TRBD2. With 7 bases clipped from V and 6 bases from J, the junction kept 9 bases outside the gene matches. The CDR3 is 13 residues long. Germline CDR1 is MNHEY and CDR2 is SMNVEV (reference sequence). The chain's CDR3 is CASTKSGGGEQYF. CDR3 bases: TGTGCCAGCACTAAATCGGGGGGAGGCGAGCAGTACTTC.

This clonotype was detected only a few times. The chain is built from TRBV19 and TRBJ2-2; 7 nucleotides align to TRBD1. The J segment lost 3 bases and the V segment lost 6 bases, leaving 4 bases of the junction unmatched. Looked up from germline, CDR1 is LNHDA and CDR2 is SQIVND (reference sequence). This CDR3 spans 14 amino acids. Here the CDR3 reads CASRYQGDTGELFF. In DNA form, the CDR3 reads TGTGCCAGTAGATACCAGGGGGACACCGGGGAGCTGTTTTTT.

The V call is TRBV19, the J call TRBJ1-1; 7 bases are a match to TRBD1. Germline values: CDR1 LNHDA, CDR2 SQIVND (reference sequence). The length of the CDR3 is 14 residues. After removal of 6 bases from V and 3 bases from J, the junction contained 7 bases not matched to a gene. The CDR3 DNA reads TGTGCCAGTAGAAAGACAGGGCATCACACTGAAGCTTTCTTT. Protein: CASRKTGHHTEAFF.

The sample holds a few counts of this clonotype. The gene calls are TRBV12-3 or TRBV12-4 and TRBJ2-3; 14 bases match TRBD2. CDR3 length: 16 amino acids. Trimming took 2 bases from V and 6 from J; bases not matched to a gene: 4. The CDR3 DNA is TGTGCCAGCAGTTTACGGGGACTAGCGGGAGCGGATACGCAGTATTTT. Protein: CASSLRGLAGADTQYF.

The V and J genes are TRBV20-1 and TRBJ2-1, with TRBD2 matching 13 bases. The CDR3 has 18 amino acids. With V trimmed by 3 bases and J by 5 bases, 13 bases remained unmatched. Germline CDR1 DFQATT, CDR2 SNEGSKA (reference sequence). The CDR3 is CSASGTSGTVGTDNEQFF. The CDR3 nucleotides are TGCAGTGCTAGTGGGACTAGCGGGACCGTGGGCACAGACAATGAGCAGTTCTTC.